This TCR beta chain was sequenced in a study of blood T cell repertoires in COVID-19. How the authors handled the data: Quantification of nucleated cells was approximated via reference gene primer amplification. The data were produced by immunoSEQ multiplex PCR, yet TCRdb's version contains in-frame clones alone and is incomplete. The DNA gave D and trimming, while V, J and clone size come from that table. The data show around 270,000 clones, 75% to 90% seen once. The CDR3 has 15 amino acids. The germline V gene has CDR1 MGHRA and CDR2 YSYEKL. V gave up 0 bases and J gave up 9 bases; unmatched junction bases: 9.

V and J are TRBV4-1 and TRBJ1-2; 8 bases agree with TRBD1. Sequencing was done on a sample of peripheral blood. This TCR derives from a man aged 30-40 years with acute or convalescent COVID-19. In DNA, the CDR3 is TGCGCCAGCAGCCAAGACGTGGCAGGGGGCGGGAGCTACACCTTC. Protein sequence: CASSQDVAGGGSYTF.